The 2 T cell receptor beta chains in this list originate from one sample, sequenced in a study of STAT5B mutations in CD4+ large granular lymphocyte leukemia. Produced via immunoSEQ multiplex PCR; TCRdb's table is partial and in-frame only. The sample lists about 33,000 clones; roughly 80% were seen once. Specimen: CD4+ T cells from blood buffy coats. The receptors shown here come from a human donor in good health.

The V and J genes are TRBV5-8 and TRBJ2-5, with 11 bases lining up with TRBD2. CDR1 and CDR2 from the germline V gene are SGHTS and YDEGEE. The CDR3 is 16 residues long. Trimming cost V 4 bases and J 5 bases; bases outside gene matches: 10. The CDR3 region is CASSLGTSGSGETQYF. DNA for the CDR3: TGTGCCAGCAGCCTCGGGACTAGCGGCTCAGGGGAGACCCAGTACTTC. The full variable domain, rest sourced from reference TRBV5-8 and TRBJ2-5, is EAGVTQSPTHLIKTRGQQATLRCSPISGHTSVYWYQQALGLGLQFLLWYDEGEERNRGNFPPRFSGRQFPNYSSELNVNALELEDSALYLCASSLGTSGSGETQYFGPGTRLLVL.

This rearrangement joins TRBV7-9 to TRBJ1-6, with D maybe TRBD1 (6 bases). The V end was cut by 2 bases, the J end by 7 bases, with 12 bases between. The length of the CDR3 is 15 residues. Germline CDR1 SEHNR, CDR2 FQNEAQ (reference sequence). The CDR3 reads CASSLNRVENSPLHF. CDR3 DNA sequence: TGTGCCAGCAGCTTAAACAGGGTTGAAAATTCACCCCTCCACTTT.